This T cell receptor beta chain was observed in a study of T cell responses to AZD1222 COVID-19 vaccine. As for the study in general: The study pooled second doses at about 4 or about 12 weeks. General study points: There were vaccine-associated CD4 TCRs across spike, dominant at 160-218 and 743-854. The sample set comprised mostly white British donors with more females, and clonal diversity was possibly underestimated.

V shed 4 bases and J 4 bases; nucleotides not matched to a gene: 14. The CDR3 contains 17 residues. Germline CDR1 reads LGHNA; CDR2 reads YSLEER. Remarks on this clone: Its antigen is as yet unknown.

The assay was immunoSEQ multiplex PCR, and TCRdb's table has in-frame clones only and misses some. The data hold about 130,000 clones, with 92% observed a single time. The sample was peripheral blood, taken on day 0 of AZD1222 vaccination. The V call is TRBV4-3, the J call TRBJ2-7; TRBD1 agrees at 9 bases. The receptor comes from an adult in good health. CDR3 nucleotides: TGCGCCAGCAGCCCTGGGGAGGCTCGGACAGGGGTTTACGAGCAGTACTTC. It codes for CASSPGEARTGVYEQYF.